Below are 9 T cell receptor beta chains sequenced from a single sample in a study of graft-versus-host responses after intestinal transplantation. No cognate antigen is known for these TCRs. Data came from immunoSEQ multiplex PCR; TCRdb stores just in-frame clones and leaves some out. The sample holds tens of thousands of clones; roughly nine tenths are singletons and the top ten take roughly 0.31%. The source was unstimulated CD4+ T cells sorted from spleen or lymph node cells, collected before intestinal transplant. The source is a human donor who received an intestinal transplant.

This chain connects TRBV2 to TRBJ1-1, with D maybe TRBD1 (5 bases). From germline, CDR1 is SNHLY and CDR2 FYNNEI. V lost 6 bases and J 0 bases, leaving 11 bases between the germline ends. The CDR3 is 14 residues long. Written as DNA, the CDR3 is TGTGCCAGCAGAATACAGGCCATGAACACTGAAGCTTTCTTT. This sequence encodes CASRIQAMNTEAFF. Combining the CDR3 with reference TRBV2 and TRBJ1-1 gives the whole variable domain EPEVTQTPSHQVTQMGQEVILRCVPISNHLYFYWYRQILGQKVEFLVSFYNNEISEKSEIFDDQFSVERPDGSNFTLKIRSTKLEDSAMYFCASRIQAMNTEAFFGQGTRLTVV.

The V gene is TRBV6-5, the J gene TRBJ2-7, with 9 bases that match TRBD1. V lost 5 bases and J lost 4; bases outside the gene matches: 6. This CDR3 spans 14 amino acids. Germline CDR1 is MNHEY and CDR2 is SVGAGI. The CDR3 DNA reads as TGTGCCAGCAGTCCGGGACAGGGATCTTACGAGCAGTACTTC. As protein: CASSPGQGSYEQYF.

The chain is built from TRBV28 and TRBJ1-2; 8 positions match TRBD1. The V gene's germline CDR1 is MDHEN and CDR2 SYDVKM. The trim removed 6 bases at V and 8 bases at J, leaving 14 bases unmatched. The CDR3 totals 15 residues. CDR3 loop: CASSFTREQGGGYTF. The DNA of the CDR3 is TGTGCCAGCAGCTTCACCCGAGAACAGGGGGGGGGCTACACCTTC.

The chain has TRBV28 and TRBJ2-1; D is possibly TRBD2 (6 bases). The CDR3 is made up of 13 amino acids. Germline V CDR1 and CDR2: MDHEN, SYDVKM. V was cut by 8 bases and J by 6 bases, with 14 bases left in between. The CDR3 sequence: CASPKAGSNEQFF. CDR3 nucleotides: TGTGCCAGCCCGAAGGCGGGGTCCAATGAGCAGTTCTTC.

The chain employs TRBV29-1 and TRBJ2-4; tentative D call: TRBD1 (6 bases). The CDR3 contains 15 residues. The V end lost 2 bases, the J end lost 1 base, and 12 bases lay between the germline ends. Germline CDR1 reads SQVTM; CDR2 reads ANQGSEA. As DNA, the CDR3 is TGCAGCGTTGAAACAGGGATCGGGGCCAAAAACATTCAGTACTTC. It codes for CSVETGIGAKNIQYF.

Comments on this clone: The CDR3 end shows no conserved phenylalanine or tryptophan, and so a read error is likely. The chain links TRBV6-1 to TRBJ2-7; TRBD1 might be the D (6 bases). The length of the CDR3 is 15 residues. Germline V gene lookup returns CDR1 MNHNS and CDR2 SASEGT. V gave up 6 bases and J gave up 3 bases, with 18 bases separating them. Written as DNA, the CDR3 is TGTGCCAGCAGGCCCGAAGGGGGAGCACGCTACGAGCAGTACTCC. Encoded protein: CASRPEGGARYEQYS.

The chain joins TRBV6-6 to TRBJ2-7; 9 bases are a match to TRBD1. CDR3 size: 14 residues. Per germline, CDR1 MNHNY and CDR2 SVGAGI (reference sequence). V shed 4 bases and J 4 bases; nucleotides not matched to a gene: 5. The CDR3: CASSSGTGLYEQYF. The CDR3 region has the DNA TGTGCCAGCAGTTCCGGGACAGGGCTTTACGAGCAGTACTTC.

CDR3 amino acids: CASSQGGGRGGETQYF. The CDR3 bases are TGTGCCAGCAGCCAAGGGGGCGGGAGGGGCGGGGAGACCCAGTACTTC. V and J are TRBV4-2 and TRBJ2-5, with TRBD2 identical over 9 bases. With V trimmed by 1 base and J by 5 bases, 8 bases remained unmatched. CDR3 length equals 16 residues. Germline V gene sequence: CDR1 LGHNA, CDR2 YNFKEQ.

The J gene is TRBJ2-3, the V gene TRBV5-1, with 9 bases aligning to TRBD1. Germline trimming cut 5 bases from V and 2 bases from J; bases unmatched to any gene: 3. The CDR3 is 14 amino acids. Germline-derived CDR1 and CDR2 are SGHRS and YFSETQ. The CDR3 DNA reads as TGCGCCAGCAGTGGACAGGGGCACACAGATACGCAGTATTTT. Translated, it gives CASSGQGHTDTQYF. Drawing the rest from reference TRBV5-1 and TRBJ2-3, the complete variable domain is KAGVTQTPRYLIKTRGQQVTLSCSPISGHRSVSWYQQTPGQGLQFLFEYFSETQRNKGNFPGRFSGRQFSNSRSEMNVSTLELGDSALYLCASSGQGHTDTQYFGPGTRLTVL.